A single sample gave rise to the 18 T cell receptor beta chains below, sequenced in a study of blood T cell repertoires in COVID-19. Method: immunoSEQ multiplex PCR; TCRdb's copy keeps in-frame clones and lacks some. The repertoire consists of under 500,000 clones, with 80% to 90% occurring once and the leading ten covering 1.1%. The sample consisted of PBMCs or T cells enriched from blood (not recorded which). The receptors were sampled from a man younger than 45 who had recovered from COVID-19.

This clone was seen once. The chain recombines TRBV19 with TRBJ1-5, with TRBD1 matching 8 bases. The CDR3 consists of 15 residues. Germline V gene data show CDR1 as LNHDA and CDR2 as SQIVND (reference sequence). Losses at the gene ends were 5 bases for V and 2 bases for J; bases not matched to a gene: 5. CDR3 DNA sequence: TGTGCCAGTAGTGAACAGGGGGGTGGCAATCAGCCCCAGCATTTT. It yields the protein CASSEQGGGNQPQHF.

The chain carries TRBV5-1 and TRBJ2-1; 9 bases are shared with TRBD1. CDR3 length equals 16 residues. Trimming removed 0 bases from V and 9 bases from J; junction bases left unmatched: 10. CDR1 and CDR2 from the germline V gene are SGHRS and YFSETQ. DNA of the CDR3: TGCGCCAGCAGCTTGGTCGGTGGGACAGGGATTCTTGAGCAGTTCTTC. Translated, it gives CASSLVGGTGILEQFF.

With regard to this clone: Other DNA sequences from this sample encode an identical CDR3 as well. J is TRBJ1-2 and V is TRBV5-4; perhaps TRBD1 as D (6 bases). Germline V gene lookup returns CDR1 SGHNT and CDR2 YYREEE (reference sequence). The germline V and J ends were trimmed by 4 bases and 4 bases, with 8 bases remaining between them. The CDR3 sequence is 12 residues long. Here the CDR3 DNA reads TGTGCCAGCAGCCCGGACAGCTATGGCTACACCTTC. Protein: CASSPDSYGYTF.

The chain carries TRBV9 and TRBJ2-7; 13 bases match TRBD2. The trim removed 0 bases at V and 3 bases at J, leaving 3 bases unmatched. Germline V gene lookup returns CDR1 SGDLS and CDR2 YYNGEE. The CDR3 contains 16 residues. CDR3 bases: TGTGCCAGCAGCGTAGGACTAGCGGGAGGTTTCTACGAGCAGTACTTC. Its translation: CASSVGLAGGFYEQYF.

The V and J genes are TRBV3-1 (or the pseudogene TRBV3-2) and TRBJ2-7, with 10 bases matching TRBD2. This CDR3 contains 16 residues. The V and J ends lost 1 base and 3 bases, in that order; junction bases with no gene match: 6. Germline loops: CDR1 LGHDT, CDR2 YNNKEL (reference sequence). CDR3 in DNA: TGTGCCAGCAGCCAAGGATTGCTAGCGGGAGTCTACGAGCAGTACTTC. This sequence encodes CASSQGLLAGVYEQYF.

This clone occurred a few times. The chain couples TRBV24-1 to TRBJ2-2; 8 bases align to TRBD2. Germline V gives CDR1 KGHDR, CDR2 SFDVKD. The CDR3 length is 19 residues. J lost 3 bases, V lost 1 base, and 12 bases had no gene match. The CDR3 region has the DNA TGTGCCACCAGTGATTTCGGGACTAGGAGGTCCGGCGACACCGGGGAGCTGTTTTTT. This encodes CATSDFGTRRSGDTGELFF.

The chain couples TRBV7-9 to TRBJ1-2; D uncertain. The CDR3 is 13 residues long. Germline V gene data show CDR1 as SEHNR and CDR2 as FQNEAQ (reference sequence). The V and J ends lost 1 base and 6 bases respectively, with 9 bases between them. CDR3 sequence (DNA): TGTGCCAGCAGCTTAGGTCCGGTGGATGGCTACACCTTC. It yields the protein CASSLGPVDGYTF.

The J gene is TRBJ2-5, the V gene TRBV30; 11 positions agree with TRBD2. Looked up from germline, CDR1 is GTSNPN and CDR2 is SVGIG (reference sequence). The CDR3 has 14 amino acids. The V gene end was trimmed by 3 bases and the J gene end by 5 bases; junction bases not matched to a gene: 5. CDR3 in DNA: TGTGCCTGGAGACTAGCGGGAGTGAGGGAGACCCAGTACTTC. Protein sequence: CAWRLAGVRETQYF.

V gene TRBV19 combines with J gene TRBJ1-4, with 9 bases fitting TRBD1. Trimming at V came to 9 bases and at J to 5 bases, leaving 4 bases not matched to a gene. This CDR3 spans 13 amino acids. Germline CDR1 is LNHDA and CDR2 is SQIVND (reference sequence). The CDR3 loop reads CASSGTGNEKLFF. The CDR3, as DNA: TGTGCCAGCAGCGGGACAGGGAATGAAAAACTGTTTTTT.

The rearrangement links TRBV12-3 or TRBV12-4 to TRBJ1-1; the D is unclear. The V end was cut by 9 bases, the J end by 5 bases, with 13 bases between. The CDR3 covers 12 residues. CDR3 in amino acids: CASSTAGTEAFF. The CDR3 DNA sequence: TGTGCCAGTTCCACGGCGGGGACTGAAGCTTTCTTT.

The CDR3 sequence is CARFWGEGPFESSYEQYF. CDR3 DNA: TGCGCCAGATTTTGGGGGGAGGGGCCTTTCGAGAGCTCCTACGAGCAGTACTTC. This chain connects TRBV4-1 to TRBJ2-7, with TRBD2 matching over 7 bases. CDR3 length: 18 residues. J was trimmed by 0 bases and V by 9 bases; bases with no gene match: 20. Germline CDR1 reads MGHRA; CDR2 reads YSYEKL.

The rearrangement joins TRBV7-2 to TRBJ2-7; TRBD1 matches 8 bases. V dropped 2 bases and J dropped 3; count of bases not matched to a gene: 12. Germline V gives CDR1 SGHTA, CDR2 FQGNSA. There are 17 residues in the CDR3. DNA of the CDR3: TGTGCCAGCAGCTTACGGGTCACCCTGGACAGGGTCTACGAGCAGTACTTC. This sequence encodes CASSLRVTLDRVYEQYF.

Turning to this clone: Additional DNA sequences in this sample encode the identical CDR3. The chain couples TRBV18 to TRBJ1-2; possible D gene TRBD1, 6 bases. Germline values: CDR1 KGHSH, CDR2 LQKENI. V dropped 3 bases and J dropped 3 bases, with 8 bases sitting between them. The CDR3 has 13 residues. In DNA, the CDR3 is TGTGCCAGCTCACCGGACAGAGACTATGGCTACACCTTC. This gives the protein CASSPDRDYGYTF.

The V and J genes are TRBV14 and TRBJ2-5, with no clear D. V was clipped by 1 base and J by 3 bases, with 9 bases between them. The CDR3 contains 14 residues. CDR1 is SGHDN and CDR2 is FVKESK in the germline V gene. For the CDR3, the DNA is TGTGCCAGCAGCCAAGGAGACTGGGAAGAGACCCAGTACTTC. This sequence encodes CASSQGDWEETQYF. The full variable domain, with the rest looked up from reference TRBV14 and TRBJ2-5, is EAGVTQFPSHSVIEKGQTVTLRCDPISGHDNLYWYRRVMGKEIKFLLHFVKESKQDESGMPNNRFLAERTGGTYSTLKVQPAELEDSGVYFCASSQGDWEETQYFGPGTRLLVL.

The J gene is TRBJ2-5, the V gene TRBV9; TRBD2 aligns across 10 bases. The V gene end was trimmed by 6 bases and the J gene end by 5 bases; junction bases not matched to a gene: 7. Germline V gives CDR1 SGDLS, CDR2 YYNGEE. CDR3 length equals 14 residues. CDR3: CASTKAGGIETQYF. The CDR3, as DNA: TGTGCCAGCACCAAAGCGGGAGGGATCGAGACCCAGTACTTC.

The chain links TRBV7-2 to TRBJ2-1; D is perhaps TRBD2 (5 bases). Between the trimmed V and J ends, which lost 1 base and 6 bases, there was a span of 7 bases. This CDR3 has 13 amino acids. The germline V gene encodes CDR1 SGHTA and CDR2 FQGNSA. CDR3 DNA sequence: TGTGCCAGCAGCTTAGGCAGCGGCAATGAGCAGTTCTTC. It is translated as CASSLGSGNEQFF.

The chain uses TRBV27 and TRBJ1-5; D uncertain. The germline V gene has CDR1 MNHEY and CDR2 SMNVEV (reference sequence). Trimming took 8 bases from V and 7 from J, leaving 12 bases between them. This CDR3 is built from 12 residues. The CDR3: CASPLEGQPQHF. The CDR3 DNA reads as TGTGCCAGCCCACTTGAGGGACAGCCCCAGCATTTT.

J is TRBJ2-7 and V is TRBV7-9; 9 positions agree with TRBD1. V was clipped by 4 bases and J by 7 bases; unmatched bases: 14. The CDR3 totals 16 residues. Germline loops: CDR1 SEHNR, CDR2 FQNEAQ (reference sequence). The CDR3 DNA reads TGTGCCAGCAGCTCCGATTTGACAGGGGGAATATGGGAGCAGTACTTC. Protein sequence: CASSSDLTGGIWEQYF.